A selection of T cell receptor beta chains follows, all from one sample in a study of CD8+ T cells in alopecia areata. Generated by immunoSEQ multiplex PCR, the TCRdb table keeps only in-frame clones and is missing some. Of some 180,000 clones listed, around 51% are singletons. The sample consisted of CD8+ T cells sorted from blood, taken around week 53, from a patient treated with tofacitinib. The receptors come from a human donor with alopecia areata. Each CDR3 is given with its conserved first and last residue. The D gene is left open where the match is weak. Clone size, where shown, is once, few, many, or a class for clones that have expanded.

-	TRBV19	TRBD1	TRBJ1-5	CASSIGLTGEDQPQHF	TGTGCCAGTAGTATCGGACTGACAGGGGAAGATCAGCCCCAGCATTTT
-	TRBV19	-	TRBJ1-6	CASSMGATGRGHNSPLHF	TGTGCCAGTAGTATGGGGGCTACGGGCAGGGGCCATAATTCACCCCTCCACTTT
-	TRBV13	TRBD2	TRBJ2-3	CASSLGPGGADTQYF	TGTGCCAGCAGCTTAGGACCCGGGGGGGCGGATACGCAGTATTTT
few	TRBV6-6	-	TRBJ1-4	CASSYGSGTGSEKLFF	TGTGCCAGCAGTTACGGATCCGGGACCGGAAGCGAAAAACTGTTTTTT
-	TRBV4-1	-	TRBJ2-7	CASSQVRSYEQYF	TGCGCCAGCAGCCAAGTTCGCAGCTACGAGCAGTACTTC
-	TRBV23-1	-	TRBJ1-4	CASSQGGSNEKLFF	TGCGCCAGCAGTCAGGGCGGGAGTAATGAAAAACTGTTTTTT
-	TRBV5-6	-	TRBJ2-1	CASSPGILQAVF	TGTGCCAGCAGCCCCGGGATACTCCAGGCAGTCTTC
-	TRBV5-6	TRBD1	TRBJ2-5	CASSLATGGIETQYF	TGTGCCAGCAGCTTGGCTACAGGGGGGATAGAGACCCAGTACTTC
few	TRBV29-1	-	TRBJ1-5	CSVAGAGGNQPQHF	TGCAGCGTCGCAGGCGCGGGAGGGAATCAGCCCCAGCATTTT
few	TRBV7-9	-	TRBJ2-2	CASSPTRAPNTGELFF	TGTGCCAGCAGTCCTACAAGGGCCCCGAACACCGGGGAGCTGTTTTTT
-	TRBV6-5	-	TRBJ1-3	CASSYSGEGNTIYF	TGTGCCAGCAGTTACTCGGGTGAAGGAAACACCATATATTTT
-	TRBV13	-	TRBJ1-2	CASSLGGSNYGYTF	TGTGCCAGCAGCTTGGGGGGGTCTAACTATGGCTACACCTTC
-	TRBV7-9	-	TRBJ2-7	CASSSIQGYEQYF	TGTGCCAGCAGCTCCATACAGGGCTACGAGCAGTACTTC
few	TRBV18	-	TRBJ1-6	CASSKPGDSPLHF	TGTGCCAGCTCAAAACCAGGTGATTCACCCCTCCACTTT
-	TRBV6-1	TRBD1	TRBJ1-2	CASRGTVYGYTF	TGTGCCAGCAGGGGGACAGTCTATGGCTACACCTTC
-	TRBV2	TRBD2	TRBJ2-1	CASSGGTSDYNEQFF	TGTGCCAGCAGTGGGGGGACTAGCGATTACAATGAGCAGTTCTTC